This TCR beta chain was documented in a study of blood T cell repertoires in COVID-19. This table comes from immunoSEQ multiplex PCR, and its TCRdb copy is limited to in-frame clones, with some not included. The sample shows 250,000 to 300,000 clones, under 95% of them seen only once. This clone was observed once. This sequence was found in a woman aged 40-49 years with acute COVID-19. Sequenced: PBMCs or T cells enriched from blood (not recorded which).

The CDR3 DNA sequence: TGTGCCAGCAGCAAAGTGGACAGATCTAGGGAGACCCAGTACTTC. Translation gives CASSKVDRSRETQYF. The J gene is TRBJ2-5, the V gene TRBV21-1; no DNA check was done on the table's D call, TRBD1. TRBV21-1 is marked as a pseudogene. This CDR3 has 15 residues.